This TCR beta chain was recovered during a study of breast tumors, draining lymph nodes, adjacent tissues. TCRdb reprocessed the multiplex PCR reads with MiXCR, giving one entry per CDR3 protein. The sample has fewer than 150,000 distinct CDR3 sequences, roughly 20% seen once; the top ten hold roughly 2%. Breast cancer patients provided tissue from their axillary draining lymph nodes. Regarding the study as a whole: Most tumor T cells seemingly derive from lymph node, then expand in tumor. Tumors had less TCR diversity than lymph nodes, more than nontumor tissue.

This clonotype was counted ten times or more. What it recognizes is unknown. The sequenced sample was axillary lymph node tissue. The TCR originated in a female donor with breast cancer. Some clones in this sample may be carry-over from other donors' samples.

CDR3 region: CASRAPGLAGKYNEQFF. CDR3 nucleotide sequence: TGTGCCAGCAGGGCCCCGGGACTAGCGGGGAAGTACAATGAGCAGTTCTTC. This chain connects TRBV7-3 to TRBJ2-1, with 13 bases that match TRBD2. Germline V gene lookup returns CDR1 SGHTA and CDR2 FQGTGA. The CDR3 is 17 amino acids. V trimming: 6 bases; J trimming: 4 bases; junction bases outside the gene matches: 9.